A single sample is the source of the 13 T cell receptor beta chains below, sequenced in a study of T cells expressing NK-cell markers. TCRdb re-called the 5' RACE reads and catalogs CDR3 proteins one per entry, DNA excluded. The sample totals 550,000 to 600,000 distinct CDR3 sequences. Input material: blood T cells: a sorted CD56 or NKG2C T cell subset, CD4+ or CD8+ T cells, or bulk PBMC T cells (not recorded which). Receptors were obtained from a man aged 18 to 30 in good health.

This chain uses TRBV20-1 with TRBJ2-1; TCRdb's D gene call, TRBD2, goes unchecked for lack of DNA. The CDR3 contains 16 residues. The V gene's germline CDR1 is DFQATT and CDR2 SNEGSKA (reference sequence). The CDR3 sequence: CSAREAGTRSYNEQFF.

This chain uses TRBV6-2 or TRBV6-3 with TRBJ2-7. Germline V lookup: CDR1 MNHEY, CDR2 SVGEGT. This CDR3 is 14 amino acids long. CDR3 region: CARDPRQGSYEQYF.

The CDR3 sequence: CASSLGARVKNIQYF. The genes are TRBV6-2 or TRBV6-3 and TRBJ2-4; TCRdb's assignment of TRBD1 cannot be checked, as there is no DNA. Looked up from germline, CDR1 is MNHEY and CDR2 is SVGEGT. The CDR3 has 15 residues.

The chain couples TRBV7-2 to TRBJ1-5. This CDR3 contains 16 residues. Germline V gene data show CDR1 as SGHTA and CDR2 as FQGNSA. Here the CDR3 reads CASSKLRSNPIWPQHF.

The rearrangement uses TRBV6-5 and TRBJ2-2; lacking DNA, the TRBD1 call made by TCRdb goes unchecked. Germline CDR1 is MNHEY and CDR2 is SVGAGI. The CDR3 extends over 14 amino acids. CDR3 residues: CASSYKRGTGELFF.

CDR3 sequence reads: CSVEGQERFGAGTDTQYF. The V gene is TRBV29-1, the J gene TRBJ2-3; without DNA, the TCRdb call of TRBD1 cannot be checked. Germline V gene sequence: CDR1 SQVTM, CDR2 ANQGSEA. There are 18 residues in the CDR3.

This chain links TRBV14 with TRBJ2-1; TCRdb calls TRBD1, which cannot be checked without DNA. The CDR3 is 15 amino acids. From germline, CDR1 is SGHDN and CDR2 FVKESK. The CDR3 sequence: CASRRGTGPYNEQFF.

The chain uses TRBV29-1 and TRBJ2-3; TCRdb returns TRBD2, unconfirmable since there is no DNA. Germline V lookup: CDR1 SQVTM, CDR2 ANQGSEA. The CDR3 has 14 amino acids. The CDR3 loop reads CSVEFRAHTDTQYF.

This rearrangement joins TRBV7-2 to TRBJ2-1; TCRdb designates TRBD2, a call that cannot be tested without DNA. CDR3 size: 15 residues. Germline assignment: CDR1 SGHTA and CDR2 FQGNSA. The CDR3 here is CASSERRIGAHEQFF.

This chain connects TRBV12-3 or TRBV12-4 to TRBJ2-1; TCRdb outputs TRBD1, but without DNA this stays unchecked. The CDR3 consists of 14 residues. The CDR3 loop is CASTRGQGGPEQFF.

The chain carries TRBV15 and TRBJ2-1; TCRdb returns TRBD1, unconfirmable since there is no DNA. There are 14 residues in the CDR3. In germline, CDR1 is LNHNV, CDR2 YYDKDF (reference sequence). Here the CDR3 reads CATRVASQTNEQFF.

The chain links TRBV7-2 to TRBJ2-3. The length of the CDR3 is 15 residues. The V gene's germline CDR1 is SGHTA and CDR2 FQGNSA. CDR3 protein: CASSLSGKNTDTQYF. Full variable domain (missing parts from reference TRBV7-2 and TRBJ2-3): GAGVSQSPSNKVTEKGKDVELRCDPISGHTALYWYRQSLGQGLEFLIYFQGNSAPDKSGLPSDRFSAERTGGSVSTLTIQRTQQEDSAVYLCASSLSGKNTDTQYFGPGTRLTVL.

The chain employs TRBV4-2 and TRBJ2-5; TCRdb returns TRBD1, unconfirmable since there is no DNA. The CDR3 is 17 amino acids. Germline CDR1 reads LGHNA; CDR2 reads YNFKEQ. The CDR3 protein is CASSQEVFGTGRETQYF.